One and the same sample provided the 9 T cell receptor beta chains below, sequenced in a study of radiation and T cells in renal cell carcinoma. Using immunoSEQ multiplex PCR, the repertoire was profiled, and TCRdb retains in-frame clones only, with some absent. The table lists 140,000 or so clones, 75% to 90% of them singletons. Documented time point: blood 4 weeks post-SBRT, at nephrectomy. As to treatment: 15 Gy SBRT to primary tumor, nephrectomy 4 weeks later. The sequences come from blood, collected from a patient whose treatment included radiotherapy and nephrectomy. These receptors were taken from a woman aged 50 to 60 with renal cell carcinoma.

This clone was seen once. The CDR3 sequence is CASSRGLDGGTDTQYF. In nucleotides, the CDR3 is TGCGCCAGCAGCCGGGGACTAGATGGGGGCACAGATACGCAGTATTTT. The chain joins TRBV5-1 to TRBJ2-3; 8 nucleotides match TRBD2. The CDR3 runs 16 residues. From germline, CDR1 is SGHRS and CDR2 YFSETQ. V trimming: 4 bases; J trimming: 1 base; junction bases outside the gene matches: 8.

This chain links TRBV5-1 with TRBJ1-1; 7 bases are a match to TRBD1. The germline V gene has CDR1 SGHRS and CDR2 YFSETQ. With 0 bases clipped from V and 0 bases from J, the junction kept 2 bases outside the gene matches. The CDR3 has 15 amino acids. The CDR3 spells CASSLGQGLNTEAFF. CDR3 nucleotide sequence: TGCGCCAGCAGCTTGGGACAGGGTTTGAACACTGAAGCTTTCTTT.

This clone was recorded only once. The V call is TRBV5-4, the J call TRBJ1-3, with TRBD1 as a possible D gene (5 bases). Germline CDR1 SGHNT, CDR2 YYREEE (reference sequence). Trimming took off 1 base at V and 1 base at J, with 6 bases between the two ends. The CDR3 runs to 14 residues. The CDR3 loop reads CASSLPGSGNTIYF. In nucleotides, the CDR3 is TGTGCCAGCAGCTTGCCAGGGTCTGGAAACACCATATATTTT. Supplemented by reference TRBV5-4 and TRBJ1-3, the full variable domain reads ETGVTQSPTHLIKTRGQQVTLRCSSQSGHNTVSWYQQALGQGPQFIFQYYREEENGRGNFPPRFSGLQFPNYSSELNVNALELDDSALYLCASSLPGSGNTIYFGEGSWLTVV.

This clone was seen a few times. This sequence may be a read error, since a much larger clone differs from it by one base. At the DNA level, this CDR3 is encoded by other sequences in the same sample as well. V usage is TRBV28 and J usage is TRBJ1-5; no clear D. The CDR3 covers 12 residues. Germline V gene data show CDR1 as MDHEN and CDR2 as SYDVKM. Deletions cut 7 bases from V and 0 bases from J, with 4 bases between. The CDR3 bases are TGTGCCAGCAAGCGTAGCAATCAGCCCCAGCATTTT. Protein: CASKRSNQPQHF.

The V and J genes are TRBV28 and TRBJ2-3, with 8 bases that match TRBD2. Trimming took 6 bases from V and 2 from J; bases not matched to a gene: 7. This CDR3 is 15 amino acids long. Germline V gene data show CDR1 as MDHEN and CDR2 as SYDVKM. The DNA of the CDR3 is TGTGCCAGCAGATTAGCGGGGTCAACCACAGATACGCAGTATTTT. Protein sequence: CASRLAGSTTDTQYF.

This chain joins TRBV7-2 and TRBJ2-3; 9 positions agree with TRBD2. With 1 base clipped from V and 0 bases from J, the junction kept 5 bases outside the gene matches. Germline V gives CDR1 SGHTA, CDR2 FQGNSA. The CDR3 has 17 amino acids. CDR3 sequence: CASSLEVTSGSTDTQYF. The DNA for the CDR3 is TGTGCCAGCAGCTTAGAGGTTACTAGCGGGAGCACAGATACGCAGTATTTT.

The V gene is TRBV7-2, the J gene TRBJ1-5; D unclear. There are 11 residues in the CDR3. V gave up 11 bases and J gave up 5 bases, with 10 bases separating them. The germline CDR1 and CDR2 sequences are SGHTA and FQGNSA. Here the CDR3 DNA reads TGTGCCTCGGGTCGTTATCAGCCCCAGCATTTT. This translates into CASGRYQPQHF. Combining the CDR3 with reference TRBV7-2 and TRBJ1-5 gives the whole variable domain GAGVSQSPSNKVTEKGKDVELRCDPISGHTALYWYRQSLGQGLEFLIYFQGNSAPDKSGLPSDRFSAERTGGSVSTLTIQRTQQEDSAVYLCASGRYQPQHFGDGTRLSIL.

Points on this clone: Within the sample, other DNA sequences also encode this same CDR3. This chain uses TRBV5-6 with TRBJ2-1; D remains ambiguous. The CDR3 loop spans 13 amino acids. The germline CDR1 and CDR2 sequences are SGHDT and YYEEEE. Trimming pared 0 bases from V and 8 bases from J, leaving 9 bases between. CDR3 nucleotide sequence: TGTGCCAGCAGCTTGGGGCCAACCGATGAGCAGTTCTTC. It specifies CASSLGPTDEQFF.

J is TRBJ1-2 and V is TRBV12-5; D is unresolved. Per the germline V gene, CDR1 is LGHNT and CDR2 is FRNRAP. The CDR3 consists of 12 residues. Trimming removed 3 bases from V and 14 bases from J, with 16 bases in between. CDR3 sequence: CASGFPGTALTF. In DNA, the CDR3 is TGTGCTAGTGGTTTCCCTGGTACCGCTTTGACCTTC.